The 32 T cell receptor beta chains below come from one sample, sequenced in a study of CD8 T cells in Susac syndrome. An amount of RNA that ranged from roughly 0.5 to 1 ug was reverse transcribed with random hexamers. Using its own MiXCR run on the immunoSEQ multiplex PCR reads, TCRdb lists one record per CDR3 protein. The sample consists of hundreds of thousands of distinct CDR3 sequences, around 85% of them appearing once. Sequencing used CD8+ T cells from PBMCs. These receptors came from a human donor with multiple sclerosis.

The chain carries TRBV7-2 and TRBJ2-3; 8 bases map to TRBD2. The germline V gene has CDR1 SGHTA and CDR2 FQGNSA. With V trimmed by 5 bases and J by 2 bases, 6 bases remained unmatched. This CDR3 comprises 15 residues. The CDR3, as DNA: TGTGCCAGCAGCCCGGTAGCGGGGACCACAGATACGCAGTATTTT. It codes for CASSPVAGTTDTQYF. The full variable domain, rest sourced from reference TRBV7-2 and TRBJ2-3, is GAGVSQSPSNKVTEKGKDVELRCDPISGHTALYWYRQSLGQGLEFLIYFQGNSAPDKSGLPSDRFSAERTGGSVSTLTIQRTQQEDSAVYLCASSPVAGTTDTQYFGPGTRLTVL.

The chain employs TRBV4-2 and TRBJ2-7; D may be TRBD2 (7 bases). The CDR3 is 14 residues long. V was trimmed by 2 bases and J by 4 bases, leaving 12 bases between them. Germline CDR1 LGHNA, CDR2 YNFKEQ. The DNA for the CDR3 is TGTGCCAGCAGCCAATACGGGGGGCCTTACGAGCAGTACTTC. It encodes CASSQYGGPYEQYF.

J is TRBJ2-2 and V is TRBV2; TRBD2 is a possible D gene (6 bases). The CDR3 loop spans 15 amino acids. Trimming pared 3 bases from V and 2 bases from J, leaving 10 bases between. Germline V gene lookup returns CDR1 SNHLY and CDR2 FYNNEI. CDR3 region: CASSEELANTGELFF. Here the CDR3 DNA reads TGTGCCAGCAGTGAGGAACTAGCCAACACCGGGGAGCTGTTTTTT.

The chain is built from TRBV6-5 and TRBJ2-7; possible D gene TRBD2, 6 bases. The CDR3 length is 14 residues. The V end lost 8 bases, the J end lost 0 bases, and 14 bases lay between the germline ends. Germline loops: CDR1 MNHEY, CDR2 SVGAGI. CDR3 DNA sequence: TGTGCCAGCGGGTCGCAGGGAGGCTCCTACGAGCAGTACTTC. It yields the protein CASGSQGGSYEQYF.

The J gene is TRBJ2-6, the V gene TRBV14, with TRBD2 as a possible D gene (5 bases). Trimming removed 4 bases from V and 0 bases from J, with 16 bases in between. Germline V gene sequence: CDR1 SGHDN, CDR2 FVKESK. This CDR3 spans 18 amino acids. CDR3 region: CASSPRGPGSSGANVLTF. In DNA form, the CDR3 reads TGTGCCAGCAGCCCTCGAGGTCCGGGATCCTCTGGGGCCAACGTCCTGACTTTC.

The rearrangement uses TRBV7-2 and TRBJ1-1, with D possibly matching TRBD1 (5 bases). This CDR3 has 19 amino acids. The V end was cut by 5 bases, the J end by 0 bases, with 25 bases between. Germline assignment: CDR1 SGHTA and CDR2 FQGNSA. For the CDR3, the DNA is TGTGCCAGCAGCCCTGAGCGGGGACCGGGCGAAACTTTGAACACTGAAGCTTTCTTT. As protein: CASSPERGPGETLNTEAFF.

This chain joins TRBV9 and TRBJ2-5; D gene unclear. The CDR3 is 16 residues long. The germline V and J ends were trimmed by 4 bases and 4 bases, with 20 bases remaining between them. Germline CDR1 reads SGDLS; CDR2 reads YYNGEE. The CDR3 sequence is CASSSQGPQARETQYF. In nucleotides, the CDR3 is TGTGCCAGCAGCTCCCAAGGGCCGCAAGCAAGAGAGACCCAGTACTTC.

The gene calls are TRBV5-1 and TRBJ2-7; D remains ambiguous. V lost 0 bases to trimming and J lost 8 bases, with 18 bases between them. CDR1 is SGHRS and CDR2 is YFSETQ in the germline V gene. The CDR3 has 15 amino acids. CDR3 residues: CASSLAEAQLLQQYF. The CDR3, as DNA: TGCGCCAGCAGCTTGGCCGAAGCACAGCTTTTACAGCAGTACTTC.

The V gene is TRBV29-1, the J gene TRBJ1-1; D is undetermined. The germline CDR1 and CDR2 sequences are SQVTM and ANQGSEA. This CDR3 has 11 residues. Trimming removed 0 bases from V and 7 bases from J, with 6 bases in between. The CDR3 coding sequence is TGCAGCGTTGAAGAGGAGGTTGAAGCTTTCTTT. Its protein product is CSVEEEVEAFF.

This chain links TRBV29-1 with TRBJ2-5, with TRBD2 as a possible D gene (5 bases). Looked up from germline, CDR1 is SQVTM and CDR2 is ANQGSEA. The CDR3 length is 12 residues. V shed 6 bases and J shed 5 bases, with 13 bases lying between them. This CDR3 is CSVEEEQETQYF. CDR3 coding DNA: TGCAGCGTAGAGGAGGAGCAGGAGACCCAGTACTTC.

This chain connects TRBV29-1 to TRBJ2-5; D is perhaps TRBD2 (6 bases). V shed 3 bases and J shed 1 base, with 24 bases lying between them. The length of the CDR3 is 18 residues. From germline, CDR1 is SQVTM and CDR2 ANQGSEA. For the CDR3, the DNA is TGCAGCGTTGACGGATACACCCAGGAGGAGGGCCCCCAAGAGACCCAGTACTTC. It yields the protein CSVDGYTQEEGPQETQYF.

This rearrangement joins TRBV4-1 to TRBJ2-1, with 11 positions matching TRBD2. Germline trimming cut 4 bases from V and 2 bases from J; bases unmatched to any gene: 4. Germline V gene data show CDR1 as MGHRA and CDR2 as YSYEKL. This CDR3 is built from 16 residues. The CDR3 here is CASSPTGLAAYNEQFF. The CDR3 nucleotides are TGCGCCAGCAGCCCAACGGGACTAGCGGCCTACAATGAGCAGTTCTTC.

This chain connects TRBV28 to TRBJ2-5, with D uncertain. Trimming cost V 5 bases and J 2 bases, with 12 bases left between them. Per germline, CDR1 MDHEN and CDR2 SYDVKM. This CDR3 is built from 14 residues. CDR3 loop: CASSDPDIQETQYF. The CDR3 bases are TGTGCCAGCAGTGACCCTGACATTCAAGAGACCCAGTACTTC.

The chain carries TRBV5-1 and TRBJ2-1; 8 bases are a match to TRBD1. The CDR3 covers 15 residues. V shed 4 bases and J 2 bases; nucleotides not matched to a gene: 5. Germline loops: CDR1 SGHRS, CDR2 YFSETQ. CDR3 nucleotides: TGCGCCAGCAGCCCGTGGACAGGGCCCTACAATGAGCAGTTCTTC. Its protein product is CASSPWTGPYNEQFF.

The chain carries TRBV6-1 and TRBJ2-7, with a weak D call TRBD1 (6 bases). V lost 0 bases and J lost 0, with 12 bases in between. There are 16 residues in the CDR3. The germline CDR1 and CDR2 sequences are MNHNS and SASEGT. The CDR3 bases are TGTGCCAGCAGTGAAGCGACGGCAGGGGCCTCCTACGAGCAGTACTTC. Translated, it gives CASSEATAGASYEQYF.

The gene calls are TRBV27 and TRBJ2-1; TRBD2 might be the D (6 bases). Germline values: CDR1 MNHEY, CDR2 SMNVEV (reference sequence). The CDR3 consists of 16 residues. Trimming pared 6 bases from V and 6 bases from J, leaving 21 bases between. In nucleotides, the CDR3 is TGTGCCAGCAGGCAGAGTCTAGCGTACAGTGCCAATGAGCAGTTCTTC. Residues: CASRQSLAYSANEQFF.

The chain uses TRBV4-1 and TRBJ1-2; possibly TRBD1 for D (5 bases). Trimming stripped 4 bases from V and 7 bases from J, with 22 bases between. The CDR3 extends over 16 amino acids. CDR1 is MGHRA, CDR2 YSYEKL, per germline. In DNA, the CDR3 is TGCGCCAGCAGCCCGGCGGTAATGCAGGGTACTATTGGCTACACCTTC. This gives the protein CASSPAVMQGTIGYTF.

The chain has TRBV29-1 and TRBJ1-2, with TRBD1 as a possible D gene (6 bases). V shed 7 bases and J shed 7 bases, with 19 bases lying between them. Germline V gives CDR1 SQVTM, CDR2 ANQGSEA. The CDR3 has 13 amino acids. The CDR3 loop is CSAWTVTGGGYTF. CDR3 in DNA: TGCAGCGCATGGACAGTGACGGGCGGTGGCTACACCTTC.

The chain couples TRBV5-4 to TRBJ1-3, with D uncertain. The V end lost 4 bases, the J end lost 4 bases, and 9 bases lay between the germline ends. The CDR3 covers 13 residues. Germline V lookup: CDR1 SGHNT, CDR2 YYREEE (reference sequence). The CDR3 DNA reads as TGTGCCAGCAGCCCGATGGAGGGAAACACCATATATTTT. Translated: CASSPMEGNTIYF.

This clonotype was observed once. The gene calls are TRBV27 and TRBJ1-1; possibly TRBD1 for D (6 bases). The ends were cut back, 4 bases at V and 6 bases at J, with 12 bases in the middle. Germline V gives CDR1 MNHEY, CDR2 SMNVEV (reference sequence). This CDR3 contains 13 residues. CDR3 amino acids: CASSSDRLAEAFF. CDR3 DNA: TGTGCCAGCAGTTCCGACAGGTTAGCTGAAGCTTTCTTT.

The gene calls are TRBV7-9 and TRBJ2-7; weak D call: TRBD2 (6 bases). This CDR3 spans 15 amino acids. In germline, CDR1 is SEHNR, CDR2 FQNEAQ (reference sequence). V was pared by 7 bases and J by 4 bases, with 20 bases between. The CDR3 region has the DNA TGTGCCAGCAAGATGGGGGGACTCCTACCTTACGAGCAGTACTTC. Amino acid sequence: CASKMGGLLPYEQYF. The complete variable domain, with remaining parts taken from reference TRBV7-9 and TRBJ2-7, reads DTGVSQNPRHKITKRGQNVTFRCDPISEHNRLYWYRQTLGQGPEFLTYFQNEAQLEKSRLLSDRFSAERPKGSFSTLEIQRTEQGDSAMYLCASKMGGLLPYEQYFGPGTRLTVT.

The CDR3 region is CASSRDTSSYEQYF. In nucleotides, the CDR3 is TGTGCCAGCAGCCGGGACACCAGCTCCTACGAGCAGTACTTC. The chain uses TRBV5-6 and TRBJ2-7, with D perhaps matching TRBD1 (6 bases). CDR1 is SGHDT and CDR2 is YYEEEE in the germline V gene. The V end was cut by 4 bases, the J end by 0 bases, with 11 bases between. This CDR3 has 14 residues.

The chain has TRBV18 and TRBJ2-7; TRBD1 agrees at 9 bases. The CDR3 is 15 amino acids. From germline, CDR1 is KGHSH and CDR2 LQKENI. J was trimmed by 2 bases and V by 3 bases; bases with no gene match: 5. CDR3 bases: TGTGCCAGCTCACCCGGACAGGGGTCCCCCTACGAGCAGTACTTC. Its protein is CASSPGQGSPYEQYF.

The chain recombines TRBV6-4 with TRBJ1-5, with D tentatively TRBD1 (6 bases). Germline V CDR1 and CDR2: MRHNA, SNTAGT. This CDR3 is 14 amino acids long. The ends were cut back, 3 bases at V and 6 bases at J, with 12 bases in the middle. In DNA form, the CDR3 reads TGTGCCAGCAGTGAGTGGGGGCCTGGTCAGCCCCAGCATTTT. Translated, it gives CASSEWGPGQPQHF.

V and J are TRBV6-5 and TRBJ2-7; 10 bases are shared with TRBD2. The V and J ends lost 2 bases and 2 bases, in that order; junction bases with no gene match: 6. CDR3 size: 16 residues. Germline assignment: CDR1 MNHEY and CDR2 SVGAGI. The CDR3 DNA sequence: TGTGCCAGCAGTTACGCTGGAGCGGGGGGGACCTACGAGCAGTACTTC. Its protein product is CASSYAGAGGTYEQYF.

The chain combines TRBV9 with TRBJ1-2; 9 bases agree with TRBD1. Germline CDR1 reads SGDLS; CDR2 reads YYNGEE. The V gene end was trimmed by 2 bases and the J gene end by 3 bases; junction bases not matched to a gene: 5. The CDR3 has 15 residues. The CDR3 DNA follows: TGTGCCAGCAGCGTGTGGACAGGGGCCTACTATGGCTACACCTTC. Its protein is CASSVWTGAYYGYTF.

The chain employs TRBV29-1 and TRBJ2-7, with TRBD1 matching over 10 bases. This CDR3 is 13 amino acids long. J gave up 1 base and V 8 bases, and 5 bases lay outside the gene matches. CDR1 is SQVTM and CDR2 is ANQGSEA in the germline V gene. CDR3 residues: CSTTGGTSYEQYF. The CDR3 DNA follows: TGCAGCACGACAGGGGGCACATCCTACGAGCAGTACTTC.

The genes are TRBV6-6 and TRBJ1-1, with D possibly TRBD1 on 5 matching bases. Deletions cut 0 bases from V and 0 bases from J, with 11 bases between. This CDR3 contains 16 residues. Germline V lookup: CDR1 MNHNY, CDR2 SVGAGI (reference sequence). The CDR3 sequence: CASSYSGTELNTEAFF. CDR3 bases: TGTGCCAGCAGTTACTCCGGGACGGAGTTGAACACTGAAGCTTTCTTT.

This clonotype was detected once. This chain uses TRBV21-1 with TRBJ2-3. TRBV21-1 has pseudogene status. The CDR3 consists of 16 residues. For the CDR3, the DNA is TGTGCCAGCAGCAAAGCGGCCAGGCGGAGCACAGATACGCAGTATTTT. The encoded protein is CASSKAARRSTDTQYF.

This clonotype was found many times. The chain employs TRBV6-5 and TRBJ2-3; no clear D. The CDR3 consists of 13 residues. V gave up 0 bases and J gave up 0 bases, with 1 base separating them. The V gene's germline CDR1 is MNHEY and CDR2 SVGAGI. For the CDR3, the DNA is TGTGCCAGCAGTTACTCGAGCACAGATACGCAGTATTTT. This encodes CASSYSSTDTQYF.

The chain has TRBV4-1 and TRBJ2-3, with D perhaps being TRBD1 or TRBD2 (6 bases each). V lost 0 bases to trimming and J lost 6 bases, with 16 bases between them. Germline CDR1 reads MGHRA; CDR2 reads YSYEKL. The CDR3 covers 16 residues. The CDR3 nucleotides read TGCGCCAGCAGCCAAGATGGGACGGGGGCGGCCGATACGCAGTATTTT. This sequence encodes CASSQDGTGAADTQYF.

The chain has TRBV4-1 and TRBJ1-2, with D possibly TRBD1 on 6 matching bases. V dropped 1 base and J dropped 6 bases, with 15 bases sitting between them. CDR1 and CDR2 (germline): MGHRA, YSYEKL. The CDR3 loop spans 15 amino acids. This CDR3 reads CASSQAQDSSDGYTF. CDR3 DNA sequence: TGCGCCAGCAGCCAAGCCCAGGACAGTTCAGATGGCTACACCTTC.